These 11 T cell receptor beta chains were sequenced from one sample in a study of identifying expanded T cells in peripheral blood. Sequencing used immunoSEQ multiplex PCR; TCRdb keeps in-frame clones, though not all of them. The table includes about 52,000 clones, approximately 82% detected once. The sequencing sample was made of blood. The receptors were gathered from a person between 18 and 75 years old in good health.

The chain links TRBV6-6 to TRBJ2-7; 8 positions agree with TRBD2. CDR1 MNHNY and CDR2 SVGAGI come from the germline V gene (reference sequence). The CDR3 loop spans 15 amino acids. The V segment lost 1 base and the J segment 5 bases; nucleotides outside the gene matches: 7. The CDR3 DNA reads TGTGCCAGCAGTTACTTCGTCGGGAGGGCCCACGAGCAGTACTTC. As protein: CASSYFVGRAHEQYF.

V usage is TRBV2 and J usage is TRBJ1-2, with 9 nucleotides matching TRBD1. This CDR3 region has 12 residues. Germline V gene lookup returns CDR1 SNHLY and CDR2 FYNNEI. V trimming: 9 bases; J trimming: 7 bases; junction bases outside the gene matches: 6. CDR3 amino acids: CASSRTGVGYTF. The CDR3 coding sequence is TGTGCCAGTTCAAGGACAGGGGTTGGCTACACCTTC.

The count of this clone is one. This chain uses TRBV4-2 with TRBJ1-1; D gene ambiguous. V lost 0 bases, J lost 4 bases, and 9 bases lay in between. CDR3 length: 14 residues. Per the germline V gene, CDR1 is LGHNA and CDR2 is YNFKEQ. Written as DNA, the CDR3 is TGTGCCAGCAGCCAAGATCCGTCGGTCACTGAAGCTTTCTTT. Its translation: CASSQDPSVTEAFF.

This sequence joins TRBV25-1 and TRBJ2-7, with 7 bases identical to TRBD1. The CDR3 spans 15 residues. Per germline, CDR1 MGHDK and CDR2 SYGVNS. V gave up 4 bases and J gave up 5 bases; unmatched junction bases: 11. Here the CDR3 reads CASSGPDRVSHEQYV. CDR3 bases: TGTGCCAGCAGTGGCCCAGACAGGGTAAGCCACGAGCAGTACGTC.

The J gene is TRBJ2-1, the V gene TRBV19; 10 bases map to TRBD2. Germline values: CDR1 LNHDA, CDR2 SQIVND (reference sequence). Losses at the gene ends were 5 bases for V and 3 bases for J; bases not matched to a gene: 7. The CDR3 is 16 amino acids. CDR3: CASSSRLAGYYNEQFF. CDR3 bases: TGTGCCAGTAGTTCGCGACTAGCGGGTTACTACAATGAGCAGTTCTTC. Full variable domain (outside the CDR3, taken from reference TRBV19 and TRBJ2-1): DGGITQSPKYLFRKEGQNVTLSCEQNLNHDAMYWYRQDPGQGLRLIYYSQIVNDFQKGDIAEGYSVSREKKESFPLTVTSAQKNPTAFYLCASSSRLAGYYNEQFFGPGTRLTVL.

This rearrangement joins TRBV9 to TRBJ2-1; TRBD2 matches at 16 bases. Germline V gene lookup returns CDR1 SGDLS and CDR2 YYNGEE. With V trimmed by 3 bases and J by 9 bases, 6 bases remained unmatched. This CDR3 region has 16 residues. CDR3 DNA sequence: TGTGCCAGCAGCGCGCGAGGGACTAGCGGGGGGGTTGAGCAGTTCTTC. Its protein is CASSARGTSGGVEQFF.

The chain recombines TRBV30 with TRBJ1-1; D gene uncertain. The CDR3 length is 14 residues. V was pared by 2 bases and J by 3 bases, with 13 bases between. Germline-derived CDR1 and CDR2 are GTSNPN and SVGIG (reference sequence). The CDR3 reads CAWSLGGLDTEAFF. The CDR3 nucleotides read TGTGCCTGGAGTCTCGGAGGGCTGGACACTGAAGCTTTCTTT.

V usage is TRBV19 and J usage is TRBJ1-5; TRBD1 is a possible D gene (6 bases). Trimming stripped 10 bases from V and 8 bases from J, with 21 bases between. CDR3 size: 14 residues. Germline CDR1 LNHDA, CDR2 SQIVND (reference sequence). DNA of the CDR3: TGTGCCACCGCAAGCTCGGGGGGCGTAAAGCCCCAGCATTTT. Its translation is CATASSGGVKPQHF. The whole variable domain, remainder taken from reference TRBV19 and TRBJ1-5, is DGGITQSPKYLFRKEGQNVTLSCEQNLNHDAMYWYRQDPGQGLRLIYYSQIVNDFQKGDIAEGYSVSREKKESFPLTVTSAQKNPTAFYLCATASSGGVKPQHFGDGTRLSIL.

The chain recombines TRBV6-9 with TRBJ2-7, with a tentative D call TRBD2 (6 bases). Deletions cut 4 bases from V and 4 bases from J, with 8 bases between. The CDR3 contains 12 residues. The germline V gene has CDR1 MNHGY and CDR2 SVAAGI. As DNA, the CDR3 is TGTGCCAGCAGTTTTCGGGGGTACGAGCAGTACTTC. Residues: CASSFRGYEQYF.

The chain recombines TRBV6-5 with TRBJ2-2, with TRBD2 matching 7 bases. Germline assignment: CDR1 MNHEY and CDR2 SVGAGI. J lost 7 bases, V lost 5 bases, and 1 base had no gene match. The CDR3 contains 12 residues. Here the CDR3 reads CASSGTIGELFF. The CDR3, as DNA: TGTGCCAGCAGTGGGACTATCGGGGAGCTGTTTTTT.

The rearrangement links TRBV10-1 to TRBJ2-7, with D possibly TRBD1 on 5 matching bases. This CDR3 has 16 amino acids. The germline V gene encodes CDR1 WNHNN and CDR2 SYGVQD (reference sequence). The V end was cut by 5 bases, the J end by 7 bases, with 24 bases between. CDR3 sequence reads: CASSTLQEPSRKEQYV. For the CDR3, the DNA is TGCGCCAGCAGTACTCTACAGGAGCCGTCCCGAAAAGAGCAGTACGTC.